This is a list of T cell receptor beta chains from one sample in a study of blood T cell repertoires in COVID-19. TCRdb's table, derived via immunoSEQ multiplex PCR, lists solely in-frame clones and lacks some. Of about 210,000 clones listed, 80% to 90% are singletons. Sequences were obtained from peripheral blood. These receptors came from a woman aged 45-59 years with acute or convalescent COVID-19. Each CDR3 is given with its conserved first and last residue. A D gene is named only where the DNA matches it firmly. Only some rows state a clone size, as once, few, many or a class for expanded clones.

TRBV19	TRBJ2-5	13	once	TRBD1	TGTGCCAGTGGACAGGGGGGCCGAGAGACCCAGTACTTC	CASGQGGRETQYF
TRBV7-7	TRBJ2-5	18	once	-	TGTGCCAGCAGCTTAAGGCCGGCGCGAACAGGGGCGGGGGAGACCCAGTACTTC	CASSLRPARTGAGETQYF
TRBV6-6	TRBJ2-7	15	-	-	TGTGCCAGCCTCCTGGGACCTGGGGGCACCTACGAGCAGTACTTC	CASLLGPGGTYEQYF
TRBV27	TRBJ2-1	15	-	TRBD2	TGTGCCAGCAGTTCTCAGCGGGAGTTGTACAATGAGCAGTTCTTC	CASSSQRELYNEQFF
TRBV10-1	TRBJ2-5	17	-	TRBD1	TGCGCCAGCAGTGACCCGGGACAGGGGGTGACCCAAGAGACCCAGTACTTC	CASSDPGQGVTQETQYF
TRBV20-1	TRBJ2-1	11	-	-	TGCAGTGCTAGGCTCAACATTGAGCAGTTCTTC	CSARLNIEQFF
TRBV5-4	TRBJ2-3	16	-	-	TGTGCCAGCAGCGCCGAGGGATGGGCCGGCCCAGATACGCAGTATTTT	CASSAEGWAGPDTQYF
TRBV15	TRBJ2-3	15	-	-	TGTGCCACCAGCAGAGATCCAGGGGGCACAGATACGCAGTATTTT	CATSRDPGGTDTQYF
TRBV9	TRBJ2-7	15	-	TRBD1	TGTGCCAGCAGCGGCCAAGGGACAGGGGTCTTCGAGCAGTACTTC	CASSGQGTGVFEQYF
TRBV5-1	TRBJ2-3	14	-	TRBD2	TGCGCCAGCAGCTCCCGGACTAGCCCAGATACGCAGTATTTT	CASSSRTSPDTQYF
TRBV29-1	TRBJ2-7	17	-	TRBD2	TGCAGCGTTGAAACTCGGGCCCCTAGCGGGGGTTCCTACGAGCAGTACTTC	CSVETRAPSGGSYEQYF
TRBV6-5	TRBJ2-1	14	-	TRBD2	TGTGCCGTCAGGAGCGGGAGGGCCCTCGATGAGCAGTTCTTC	CAVRSGRALDEQFF
TRBV12-3/TRBV12-4	TRBJ1-3	13	-	TRBD1	TGTGCCAGCTGCACAGGGGTAGGAAACACCATATATTTT	CASCTGVGNTIYF
TRBV12-3/TRBV12-4	TRBJ2-1	13	-	-	TGTGCCAGCAGTTTAGGAGGGGGCAATGAGCAGTTCTTC	CASSLGGGNEQFF
TRBV5-1	TRBJ2-6	18	-	TRBD1	TGCGCCAGCAGCTTGGCGGGACAGGGTTTCTCTGGGGCCAACGTCCTGACTTTC	CASSLAGQGFSGANVLTF
TRBV7-8	TRBJ2-7	17	-	TRBD1	TGTGCCAGCAGCTTAGCTAGAATTACAGGGGGCCCCTACGAGCAGTACTTC	CASSLARITGGPYEQYF
TRBV27	TRBJ2-1	13	-	-	TGTGCCAGCAGTTTAGGTAGCGGTAATGAGCAGTTCTTC	CASSLGSGNEQFF
TRBV3-1/TRBV3-2	TRBJ2-2	14	once	-	TGTGCCAGCAGCCAAGGGGGGGTAACCGGGGAGCTGTTTTTT	CASSQGGVTGELFF
TRBV2	TRBJ2-7	15	-	TRBD1	TGTGCCAGCAGTGGTTTGGGACAGGGATTATACGAGCAGTACTTC	CASSGLGQGLYEQYF
TRBV3-1/TRBV3-2	TRBJ2-2	16	-	TRBD2	TGTGCCAGCAGCCCCCCACTTAGCGGGTGGACCGGGGAGCTGTTTTTT	CASSPPLSGWTGELFF
TRBV28	TRBJ2-7	13	-	TRBD2	TGTGCCAGCAGTTTAGGGACTAGCGACGAGCAGTACTTC	CASSLGTSDEQYF
TRBV3-1/TRBV3-2	TRBJ2-1	16	-	TRBD2	TGTGCCAGCAGCCGATCGACGGGAGGTACCTACAATGAGCAGTTCTTC	CASSRSTGGTYNEQFF
TRBV7-6	TRBJ2-7	17	once	TRBD2	TGTGCCAGCAGCTTAATGGCGGGACTAGCGGAGACTTACGAGCAGTACTTC	CASSLMAGLAETYEQYF
TRBV19	TRBJ1-5	13	once	-	TGTGCCAGTAGACAGGATCCAACTCAGCCCCAGCATTTT	CASRQDPTQPQHF
TRBV28	TRBJ1-1	13	-	-	TGTGCCAGCAGTGCCAGGGGTATCACTGAAGCTTTCTTT	CASSARGITEAFF
TRBV19	TRBJ1-5	16	-	TRBD1	TGTGCCAGTAGCCGTTGGTCAGGGGGCCTCAATCAGCCCCAGCATTTT	CASSRWSGGLNQPQHF
TRBV29-1	TRBJ2-2	15	-	-	TGCAGCGTCCCTTCAGGCCAGGGCAACACCGGGGAGCTGTTTTTT	CSVPSGQGNTGELFF
TRBV2	TRBJ1-4	14	-	-	TGTGCCAGCAGTCTGGCGACACTTAATGAAAAACTGTTTTTT	CASSLATLNEKLFF
TRBV19	TRBJ2-5	16	-	-	TGTGCCAGTAGTATACCGCATTCCCGGTCAAAGGAGACCCAGTACTTC	CASSIPHSRSKETQYF
TRBV25-1	TRBJ2-3	15	-	-	TGTGCCAGCAGTGAAGAAGCGGCTCTCACAGATACGCAGTATTTT	CASSEEAALTDTQYF